This T cell receptor beta chain was captured by sequencing in a study of blood T cells in healthy people across ages. All donors came from Russia, were Caucasian and healthy, and spanned ages roughly 6 to 100. This clonotype was observed a handful of times. Its antigen is not identified. Study-level findings and limits: There was a strong correlation between TCR beta diversity and naive T cell percentage.

CDR3 size: 15 residues. V was clipped by 5 bases and J by 0 bases; unmatched bases: 3. Germline lookup yields CDR1 MDHEN and CDR2 SYDVKM. For the second PCR, which ran for roughly 6 to 11 cycles, a sample-barcoded 5' primer and a J-beta primer mix were used. Each CDR3 protein is one row after TCRdb ran MiXCR on the 5' RACE reads. The sample holds 250,000 to 300,000 distinct CDR3 sequences; about 25% are singletons and the top ten take 29%. Sequencing was performed on blood. The chain links TRBV28 to TRBJ2-3; 9 nucleotides line up with TRBD1. The receptor's source is a woman in her 70s in good health. CDR3: CASSGTGFSTDTQYF. The CDR3, as DNA: TGTGCCAGCAGTGGGACAGGGTTTAGCACAGATACGCAGTATTTT.